What follows are 5 T cell receptor beta chains derived from one specimen sequenced in a study of blood T cell repertoires in COVID-19. The assay was immunoSEQ multiplex PCR, and TCRdb's table has in-frame clones only and misses some. The data show around 71,000 clones, with roughly 86% seen just once and approximately 1.8% held by the top ten. Sequences were obtained from peripheral blood. These receptors came from a woman aged 60-75 years with acute or convalescent COVID-19.

V usage is TRBV3-1 (or the pseudogene TRBV3-2) and J usage is TRBJ1-1; the D gene is possibly TRBD1 (5 bases). Germline lookup yields CDR1 LGHDT and CDR2 YNNKEL (reference sequence). Trimming removed 1 base at V and 3 bases at J, with 12 bases between. CDR3 length equals 15 residues. DNA of the CDR3: TGTGCCAGCAGCCAAGTGGGGGGAGGGTACACTGAAGCTTTCTTT. This codes for CASSQVGGGYTEAFF.

J is TRBJ2-5 and V is TRBV20-1; TRBD1 aligns across 7 bases. The CDR3 sequence is 11 residues long. V dropped 5 bases and J dropped 3; count of bases not matched to a gene: 0. Germline V CDR1 and CDR2: DFQATT, SNEGSKA (reference sequence). CDR3 loop: CSAGTEETQYF. The CDR3 DNA reads as TGCAGTGCTGGGACAGAAGAGACCCAGTACTTC.

This clone was counted between two and nine times. The chain has TRBV5-5 and TRBJ2-7; 10 bases match TRBD1. The length of the CDR3 is 15 residues. CDR1 and CDR2 (germline): SGHKS, YYEKEE (reference sequence). With V trimmed by 3 bases and J by 0 bases, 3 bases remained unmatched. This chain's CDR3 is CASSWGQGNSYEQYF. CDR3 DNA: TGTGCCAGCAGCTGGGGACAGGGGAACTCCTACGAGCAGTACTTC. Using reference TRBV5-5 and TRBJ2-7 for the parts outside the CDR3, the full variable domain is DAGVTQSPTHLIKTRGQQVTLRCSPISGHKSVSWYQQVLGQGPQFIFQYYEKEERGRGNFPDRFSARQFPNYSSELNVNALLLGDSALYLCASSWGQGNSYEQYFGPGTRLTVT.

The CDR3 sequence: CASSVTGSYEQYF. CDR3 in DNA: TGTGCCAGCAGCGTGACAGGGTCCTACGAGCAGTACTTC. The J gene is TRBJ2-7, the V gene TRBV7-2; 7 bases fit TRBD1. The CDR3 covers 13 residues. Germline V gives CDR1 SGHTA, CDR2 FQGNSA. V dropped 5 bases and J dropped 1; count of bases not matched to a gene: 2.

V gene TRBV15 combines with J gene TRBJ2-7, with 8 bases matching TRBD1. This CDR3 spans 16 amino acids. Germline assignment: CDR1 LNHNV and CDR2 YYDKDF (reference sequence). V lost 5 bases to trimming and J lost 0 bases; unmatched junction nucleotides: 9. The CDR3 nucleotides read TGTGCCACCAGCGGCCCCCCGGGACAGGCCTCCTACGAGCAGTACTTC. As protein: CATSGPPGQASYEQYF.